This note documents a single T cell receptor (beta chain) sequence. Its antigen is undetermined. This sample was included in a study of cytomegalovirus exposure and HLA in healthy donors. V lost 4 bases, J lost 5 bases, and 6 bases stayed unmatched. The CDR3 runs 15 residues. The germline V gene has CDR1 LNHDA and CDR2 SQIVND (reference sequence). Use of 60 Vbeta and 13 Jbeta primers characterized the PCR. TCRdb's table, derived via immunoSEQ multiplex PCR, lists solely in-frame clones and lacks some. The table includes roughly 140,000 clones, approximately 79% detected once. Study-level points and caveats: Per a prior analysis, the majority of TCR beta V segments were productive roughly 90% or roughly 30% of the time.

The specimen was PBMCs. The receptor was isolated from a male donor in good health and CMV-seronegative. The rearrangement uses TRBV19 and TRBJ2-5; 11 bases are shared with TRBD1. This CDR3 reads CASSRGDRGDETQYF. In DNA, the CDR3 is TGTGCCAGTAGTAGAGGGGACAGGGGGGACGAGACCCAGTACTTC.